One sample yielded the 12 T cell receptor beta chains listed below, sequenced in a study of blood T cell repertoires in COVID-19. Clones were sequenced by immunoSEQ multiplex PCR, and TCRdb holds only the in-frame ones, with some missing. The table lists fewer than 150,000 clones, 85% to 90% of them singletons. The sample taken for sequencing was peripheral blood. The receptor set was obtained from a man between 65 and 85 years old who had recovered from COVID-19.

The V and J genes are TRBV6-2 or TRBV6-3 and TRBJ2-5; possibly TRBD1 for D (5 bases). CDR1 is MNHEY and CDR2 is SVGEGT in the germline V gene. The CDR3 spans 15 residues. Trimming stripped 0 bases from V and 2 bases from J, with 10 bases between. The CDR3: CASSYSLGRQETQYF. CDR3 in DNA: TGTGCCAGCAGTTACTCCTTGGGGCGTCAAGAGACCCAGTACTTC.

The gene calls are TRBV19 and TRBJ2-3; a possible D gene is TRBD2 (6 bases). The V and J ends lost 4 bases and 5 bases respectively, with 22 bases between them. This CDR3 comprises 17 residues. From germline, CDR1 is LNHDA and CDR2 SQIVND (reference sequence). The CDR3 sequence: CASSRPSGSGRGDTQYF. In nucleotides, the CDR3 is TGTGCCAGTAGTAGACCCTCAGGGTCGGGGCGGGGAGATACGCAGTATTTT.

The rearrangement uses TRBV2 and TRBJ2-1; tentatively, D is TRBD1 (6 bases). The CDR3 length is 13 residues. Germline CDR1 reads SNHLY; CDR2 reads FYNNEI. Trimming left V 10 bases short and J 8 bases short, with 18 bases between. The CDR3 nucleotides are TGTGCCATCCCGAGGGGGATAGGCTATGAGCAGTTCTTC. Encoded protein: CAIPRGIGYEQFF.

On this clone: The sample has other DNA sequences that encode this CDR3 too. V is TRBV3-1 (or the pseudogene TRBV3-2) and J is TRBJ2-5; TRBD2 is a possible D gene (5 bases). V was pared by 2 bases and J by 4 bases, with 8 bases between. This CDR3 comprises 13 residues. Looked up from germline, CDR1 is LGHDT and CDR2 is YNNKEL (reference sequence). DNA for the CDR3: TGTGCCAGCAGCCAACGGGGTGGAGAGACCCAGTACTTC. Translated, it gives CASSQRGGETQYF.

The V gene is TRBV27, the J gene TRBJ2-3; D not certain. The germline V and J ends were trimmed by 3 bases and 0 bases, with 7 bases remaining between them. The CDR3 spans 14 residues. Germline CDR1 and CDR2: MNHEY and SMNVEV (reference sequence). CDR3 protein: CASSFLGSTDTQYF. CDR3 nucleotide sequence: TGTGCCAGCAGTTTTCTCGGTAGCACAGATACGCAGTATTTT.

This clone was seen more than once but under ten times. J is TRBJ1-5 and V is TRBV7-9; no clear D gene. Germline loops: CDR1 SEHNR, CDR2 FQNEAQ (reference sequence). This CDR3 has 14 amino acids. With 1 base removed from V and 4 bases from J, the gap between germline ends came to 8 bases. The CDR3 sequence: CASSLGGGNQPQHF. The CDR3 nucleotides read TGTGCCAGCAGCTTAGGGGGAGGGAATCAGCCCCAGCATTTT.

The genes are TRBV27 and TRBJ2-5; D remains unclear. The germline CDR1 and CDR2 sequences are MNHEY and SMNVEV (reference sequence). The CDR3 spans 12 residues. Trimming removed 3 bases from V and 5 bases from J, with 7 bases in between. CDR3 DNA sequence: TGTGCCAGCAGTTTGATCCGGGAGACCCAGTACTTC. Translating it yields CASSLIRETQYF.

The chain couples TRBV28 to TRBJ1-1; no definite D call. V lost 1 base and J 1 base, leaving 7 bases between the germline ends. Germline CDR1 reads MDHEN; CDR2 reads SYDVKM. The CDR3 spans 14 residues. CDR3 in amino acids: CASSLLGRNTEAFF. DNA of the CDR3: TGTGCCAGCAGTTTATTAGGGAGGAACACTGAAGCTTTCTTT.

This clone has more than one count but fewer than ten. The chain has TRBV27 and TRBJ1-2, with D possibly being TRBD1 (6 bases). CDR1 is MNHEY, CDR2 SMNVEV, per germline (reference sequence). The V and J ends lost 7 bases and 5 bases respectively, with 14 bases between them. This CDR3 has 13 amino acids. CDR3 region: CASTDRTAYGYTF. The CDR3 DNA is TGTGCCAGCACAGACAGGACAGCTTATGGCTACACCTTC.

The V call is TRBV4-1, the J call TRBJ1-1; D remains unclear. Trimming stripped 1 base from V and 4 bases from J, with 10 bases between. The germline V gene encodes CDR1 MGHRA and CDR2 YSYEKL. The CDR3 loop spans 14 amino acids. Here the CDR3 reads CASSQVDRGTEAFF. Here the CDR3 DNA reads TGCGCCAGCAGCCAAGTGGACCGGGGCACTGAAGCTTTCTTT.

This sequence joins TRBV7-9 and TRBJ1-6; tentative D call: TRBD1 (5 bases). V lost 5 bases and J 8 bases, leaving 16 bases between the germline ends. This CDR3 is 15 amino acids long. CDR1 is SEHNR and CDR2 is FQNEAQ in the germline V gene (reference sequence). In DNA form, the CDR3 reads TGTGCCAGCAGCGCGCAGGGTGGGGTGGATTCACCCCTCCACTTT. Translating it yields CASSAQGGVDSPLHF.

Written as DNA, the CDR3 is TGCAGCGTGAATGACAGGGGAAACTATGGCTACACCTTC. Its translation: CSVNDRGNYGYTF. The chain carries TRBV29-1 and TRBJ1-2, with 8 nucleotides matching TRBD1. The CDR3 runs to 13 residues. Germline CDR1 and CDR2: SQVTM and ANQGSEA. Trimming took 6 bases from V and 2 from J; bases not matched to a gene: 5.